This TCR beta chain is from a study of cytomegalovirus exposure and HLA in healthy donors (dated by TCRdb to 2016 to 2017). Regarding the complete study: According to an earlier analysis of 587 of the donors, some 180 million T cells yielded over 90 million unique TCR beta sequences and around 280 Gb of sequence data. The T cell repertoires of 666 subjects were profiled by immunosequencing and related to cytomegalovirus serostatus. To predict cytomegalovirus infection status, the study brought together high-throughput TCR immunosequencing, statistical association of individual TCRs with disease status, and machine learning. Typing coverage varied by locus: roughly 629-640 donors for A, B, C, DRB1 and DQB1; 500 to 550 for DQA1; about 600 for DPA1; 450 to 480 for DPB1. A later analysis re-examined previously published TCR beta repertoires from several hundred donors and added high-resolution HLA genotyping to investigate patterns of TCR occurrence. In an earlier analysis of 550 to 700 of the donors, high-throughput TCR beta sequencing was used to judge whether each TCR beta V gene segment behaved as functional or pseudogenic. Besides the first cohort of around 670 subjects, a separate validation cohort made up of about 120 different subjects was used. An early release that covered around 590 HLA-typed donors contained around 300 gigabases of sequencing data and 85 million to 100 million unique TCR sequences. Among the approximately 400 genotyped donors, around 81% belonged to the genetic ancestry cluster associated with self-reported Caucasian donors. The study aimed to test whether signatures of past pathogen exposure could be identified by cataloging public T cell receptors. On average, about 240,000 unique TCR beta nucleotide sequences were sequenced per donor among some 420 genotyped donors of the cohort, with roughly 18% of those sequences being non-productive. Several DR-DQ haplotypes were treated as single units for association and clustering because of strong linkage in the cohort. In the later analysis, no new phenotypic data were used to find candidate immune exposures; instead, reliance was placed on TCR beta sequences and their occurrence across donors. In a later genetic analysis, genome-wide SNP genotypes for about three fifths of the roughly 670 donors were used, and that subset was treated as a discovery cohort. Donor age, sex, ethnicity and CMV serostatus were compiled alongside the repertoire data. HLA typing included class I and class II loci at four-digit resolution. Every discovery cohort repertoire had been produced on one sequencing platform.

Concerning this clone itself: Its antigen is still unknown. Base-call qualities are not available, and no considerably larger clone is one nucleotide away.

Receptors were amplified or captured by the immunoSEQ multiplex PCR assay. A mixture of 60 forward primers for TCR Vbeta segments and 13 reverse primers for TCR Jbeta segments was used in the multiplex PCR. The CDR3 region of rearranged TCR beta genes was amplified from genomic DNA by a multiplex PCR assay. Amplified TCR beta libraries were sequenced as 87-base-pair reads on the Illumina HiSeq System. On the study's bioinformatics: A later analysis counted approximately 84 million unique TCR beta chains across the 650 to 700 repertoires, and roughly 10 million of these chains were shared by at least two donors. To remove PCR and sequencing errors, raw reads were error-corrected and collapsed into unique sequences using a nearest-neighbor algorithm that merged closely related sequences. Alignment of CDR3 sequences to IMGT reference sequences was used to assign V, D and J gene segments. For a sequence to be retained, at least a six-nucleotide match to both a V gene segment and a J gene segment was required. Rearrangements were classified as productive when the CDR3 lacked stop codons and remained in frame with V and J, and all other rearrangements were classified as non-productive. CDR3 was defined according to IMGT convention as the region running from the second conserved V-encoded cysteine to the conserved J-encoded phenylalanine. Sequences without an unambiguous match to a single V gene segment were excluded from the earlier analysis of over 500 of the donors. An earlier analysis of fewer than 750 of the donors classified V segments as functional when productive rearrangements were above 56.7% and as segregating when the standard deviation between donors was above 5%. To diagnose cytomegalovirus status from the catalog of TCR beta chain sequences, a statistical classification framework was built. In a later analysis, TCR nucleotide sequences were compared against IMGT/GENE-DB human TR gene sequences so that V and J genes could be assigned. A later analysis assigned CDR3 sequences and most-parsimonious VDJ recombination scenarios with the TCRdist pipeline. A later analysis defined each TCR beta chain by its CDR3 amino acid sequence plus V-gene family, and excluded reads lacking a unique V-gene family. A later analysis removed 592 highly shared, low-generation-probability nucleotide sequences to deal with suspected cross-contamination and a sequencing artifact. A later analysis calculated a clonal expansion index for each public chain from normalized within-repertoire ranks of inferred template counts. In a later analysis, generation probabilities were computed with a VDJ recombination model fitted to out-of-frame rearrangements, and the resulting probabilities were checked against IGoR. In a later analysis, hypergeometric tests were used to score TCR-TCR, TCR-HLA and TCR-CMV co-occurrence, with a repertoire-size bias correction applied to TCR pairs. False discovery rates were estimated in a later analysis by permuting HLA or CMV assignments 20 times. In a later analysis, co-occurring TCRs were grouped using DBSCAN, with TCRdist sequence similarity added in when clustering inside HLA-allele-positive subsets. Repertoires with fewer than 30,000 or more than 120,000 public chains were left out of co-occurrence clustering, as were five repertoires with anomalous nucleotide sharing. TCRdb holds this immuneACCESS table with in-frame rearrangements only. Some clones are missing; in checked studies, unresolved V genes explain under half, and the rest has no known cause. That table furnishes V, J and clone size, whereas the DNA furnished D and trimming. In all, the sample holds more than 150,000 clones, and approximately 84% of those were seen once. The ten most abundant clones make up around 0.21% of the sample.

The germline V and J ends show losses of 5 bases and 3 bases respectively, and no gene match explains 4 bases of the junction. CDR1 and CDR2, looked up from the germline V gene (reference sequence), are GTSNPN and SVGIG. The CDR3 holds 13 amino acids from the cysteine to the phenylalanine. Only the CDR3 DNA is retained, 39 bases long and in frame from the first base. The cohort comprised some 680 healthy bone marrow donors. At the time of sampling, all cohort members were nominally healthy, though unrecorded immune exposures were likely present. The donor was CMV seronegative and belonged to the group of under 400 seronegative cohort members. Each donor provided a peripheral blood sample, and peripheral blood mononuclear cells were used for TCR beta sequencing. Genomic DNA extraction from the blood cell samples was performed with the Qiagen DNeasy Blood Extraction Kit. The research as a whole found: In a later analysis, HLA-associated TCR beta chains were found to be more clonally expanded and to have lower generation probabilities than equally common non-associated chains. Because HLA typing was unavailable for some donors at each locus, only the typed subset was used in association tests. A further reported finding was that TCR beta sequences accurately predicted the HLA-A and HLA-B alleles for most subjects in the first cohort. The authors suggested that the approach could potentially be extended to other disease states and immunological phenotypes. A total of 164 TCR beta chains were listed by the study as associated with cytomegalovirus. In an earlier analysis of around 600 of the donors, most TCR beta V segments were observed in productive rearrangements about 90% or about 30% of the time, broadly matching IMGT annotations. The classifier was reported to diagnose cytomegalovirus status with high specificity and sensitivity in both the original and validation cohorts. A later genetic analysis associated a missense DCLRE1C variant with V-gene and J-gene trimming of TCR beta chains, and an independent cohort replicated the association. Three of the identified cytomegalovirus-associated TCR beta chains were confirmed in vitro to be specific for cytomegalovirus antigens. Most TCR sequences were seen in very few donors, while some public TCRs were found in many individuals. A group of highly shared sequence variants was considered likely to be a technical artifact of the sequencing pipeline. In a later analysis, some 18,000 TCR beta sequences were associated with specific HLA alleles at a false discovery rate of 0.05. Some IMGT-functional V segments, including TRBV6-2 and TRBV6-3, could not be distinguished by the 87-base-pair reads and were therefore excluded. Linkage disequilibrium might explain the correlated functional status among segregating V segments, but an unknown experimental factor could not be excluded. Only TCR beta chains were sequenced in this cohort, and the absence of alpha or paired-chain data limited detectable features. When HLA alleles, especially DR and DQ, strongly co-occurred, attributing TCR associations to individual alleles was difficult. A later analysis found that most CMV-associated TCR beta chains appeared HLA-restricted, with HLA associations seemingly driven largely by CMV exposure. In a later analysis, several top co-occurrence clusters were reported to appear linked to parvovirus B19, influenza, CMV and Epstein-Barr virus. The only immune exposure information available for the cohort was CMV serostatus. Compared with the approximately 670-donor mean, donors in an Asian-associated ancestry cluster had fewer N-insertions in productive TCRs, according to a later genetic analysis. According to a later analysis, TCR association rates differed among HLA loci, with DRB1 alleles showing the most associated TCRs and HLA-C alleles showing the fewest. The presence/absence analyses assumed that sequencing depth was roughly uniform across donors, and that assumption may not be true. Because counts were too low, seventeen rarely observed V segments, including chromosome 9 orphons, were excluded from the earlier analysis of fewer than 650 of the donors.

Sequencing was done on a sample of PBMCs. The chain joins TRBV30 to TRBJ2-1, and TRBD1 matches 7 of the central bases. This receptor was taken from a girl younger than two in good health and CMV-seronegative. The CDR3 sequence is CAWARDSYNEQFF. The DNA sequence is TGTGCCTGGGCCCGGGACAGCTACAATGAGCAGTTCTTC.